The 26 T cell receptor beta chains reported below all come from one sample, sequenced in a study of regulatory T cells in long-lasting Graves disease. Time point meaning: persistent/refractory GD, antithyroid drugs over 5 years with positive TRAb. There was RNA extracted from PBMCs, and the TCR library was made from it. Arm-PCR of CDR3 regions with iRepertoire HTBI primers generated TCR beta libraries. A single record per CDR3 protein comes from TCRdb applying MiXCR to the multiplex PCR reads. The sample shows hundreds of thousands of distinct CDR3 sequences, about 20% of them seen only once. This specimen consisted of peripheral blood mononuclear cells (PBMCs), obtained when the disease was refractory, from a patient treated with antithyroid drugs. These receptors were collected from a female donor with Graves disease.

Comments on this clonotype: A much larger clone differs from this one at a single base, so this may be a read error. V is TRBV12-3 or TRBV12-4 and J is TRBJ1-1; 11 bases are shared with TRBD1. CDR3 size: 12 residues. This CDR3 is CASKWTGGLALF. Here the CDR3 DNA reads TGTGCCAGCAAGTGGACAGGGGGCTTAGCTCTCTTT.

This clonotype has more than one count but fewer than ten. This chain joins TRBV6-5 and TRBJ2-5, with D possibly being TRBD1 or TRBD2 (5 bases each). The V gene lost 2 bases and the J gene lost 3 bases, with 10 bases spanning the gap. The CDR3 covers 14 residues. Germline CDR1 MNHEY, CDR2 SVGAGI. CDR3 bases: TGTGCCAGCAGTTACATCGGGGCTAAAGAGACCCAGTACTTC. Translation gives CASSYIGAKETQYF.

The V call is TRBV20-1, the J call TRBJ2-7; 14 positions match TRBD2. V was clipped by 4 bases and J by 4 bases; unmatched bases: 9. Germline-derived CDR1 and CDR2 are DFQATT and SNEGSKA (reference sequence). CDR3 length: 16 amino acids. CDR3 DNA sequence: TGCAGTGCTAATCCCGGGACTAGCGGGAGTAGGTACGAGCAGTACTTC. This codes for CSANPGTSGSRYEQYF.

Many counts were recorded for this clonotype. The chain carries TRBV20-1 and TRBJ2-7, with a possible D match to TRBD2 (6 bases). The V end was cut by 4 bases, the J end by 3 bases, with 19 bases between. This CDR3 is 15 amino acids long. Germline CDR1 DFQATT, CDR2 SNEGSKA (reference sequence). Here the CDR3 reads CSAIVAEGVLYEQYF. The CDR3 region has the DNA TGCAGTGCTATCGTAGCGGAAGGGGTCCTCTACGAGCAGTACTTC.

This clonotype was recorded a few times. J is TRBJ1-4 and V is TRBV4-3; 8 bases are shared with TRBD1. This CDR3 comprises 16 residues. Germline-derived CDR1 and CDR2 are LGHNA and YSLEER. The V and J ends lost 0 bases and 7 bases, in that order; junction bases with no gene match: 7. The CDR3, as DNA: TGCGCCAGCAGCCAAGATCCCGGACAGGGAACTGAAAAACTGTTTTTT. Translating it yields CASSQDPGQGTEKLFF.

This clonotype appeared many times. The chain recombines TRBV24-1 with TRBJ2-5; D is perhaps TRBD2 (6 bases). Trimming took 9 bases from V and 0 from J, leaving 16 bases between them. Germline values: CDR1 KGHDR, CDR2 SFDVKD. This CDR3 has 15 amino acids. CDR3 nucleotides: TGTGCCACCGGCGGGAAGGGGCTGTACCAAGAGACCCAGTACTTC. Translated: CATGGKGLYQETQYF.

In the case of this clonotype: It may be a read error: a sequence one base away is much more abundant. CDR3 sequence (DNA): TGCGCCAGCAGCTTGGTTGGGGGACAGGGTGACGATGAAAAACTGTTTTTT. This translates into CASSLVGGQGDDEKLFF. The chain combines TRBV5-1 with TRBJ1-4; 9 bases line up with TRBD1. This CDR3 is 17 amino acids long. The trim removed 0 bases at V and 6 bases at J, leaving 9 bases unmatched. Looked up from germline, CDR1 is SGHRS and CDR2 is YFSETQ.

This clonotype was detected only a few times. The chain joins TRBV29-1 to TRBJ2-7; D remains unclear. Germline V gene sequence: CDR1 SQVTM, CDR2 ANQGSEA. The V gene lost 6 bases and the J gene lost 3 bases, with 12 bases spanning the gap. The CDR3 extends over 12 amino acids. CDR3 amino acids: CSVSEIDYEQYF. CDR3 bases: TGCAGCGTCTCTGAGATCGACTACGAGCAGTACTTC.

This clonotype showed up many times. The chain recombines TRBV28 with TRBJ1-1, with D perhaps TRBD1 (5 bases). This CDR3 is 13 amino acids long. The germline CDR1 and CDR2 sequences are MDHEN and SYDVKM. V was pared by 6 bases and J by 4 bases, with 12 bases between. CDR3 amino acids: CASSLRVGTEAFF. The CDR3 coding sequence is TGTGCCAGCAGCCTCAGGGTCGGCACTGAAGCTTTCTTT.

This clonotype occurred a few times. The rearrangement links TRBV7-9 to TRBJ1-5; 9 positions match TRBD1. V shed 0 bases and J 2 bases; nucleotides not matched to a gene: 8. The CDR3 has 18 amino acids. The V gene's germline CDR1 is SEHNR and CDR2 FQNEAQ (reference sequence). CDR3 region: CASSLAGGGQGGNQPQHF. In DNA, the CDR3 is TGTGCCAGCAGCTTAGCGGGGGGGGGACAGGGTGGCAATCAGCCCCAGCATTTT.

This clonotype was recorded at least ten times. This chain connects TRBV11-2 to TRBJ2-7, with 7 nucleotides matching TRBD1. CDR1 and CDR2 (germline): SGHAT, FQNNGV. V was clipped by 6 bases and J by 4 bases; unmatched bases: 12. The CDR3 totals 15 residues. CDR3 loop: CASRELRDSNYEQYF. DNA of the CDR3: TGTGCCAGCAGAGAACTCCGGGACAGTAATTACGAGCAGTACTTC.

This clonotype was observed a few times. The rearrangement joins TRBV5-1 to TRBJ2-5; tentative D call: TRBD1 (6 bases). The CDR3 consists of 15 residues. V lost 6 bases to trimming and J lost 5 bases, with 20 bases between them. CDR1 is SGHRS, CDR2 YFSETQ, per germline. The CDR3 reads CASTTALGRGETQYF. The CDR3 DNA follows: TGCGCCAGCACCACTGCACTGGGAAGGGGGGAGACCCAGTACTTC.

The chain links TRBV4-3 to TRBJ2-2, with 8 bases aligning to TRBD1. Germline CDR1 LGHNA, CDR2 YSLEER. CDR3 length: 15 amino acids. J lost 5 bases, V lost 0 bases, and 2 bases had no gene match. CDR3 amino acids: CASSQDRGPTGELFF. The DNA of the CDR3 is TGCGCCAGCAGCCAAGACAGGGGGCCGACCGGGGAGCTGTTTTTT.

The rearrangement uses TRBV12-5 and TRBJ1-1, with D perhaps TRBD1 (6 bases). This CDR3 comprises 12 residues. Trimming shortened V by 5 bases and J by 7 bases, and 11 bases separated the two germline ends. CDR1 LGHNT and CDR2 FRNRAP come from the germline V gene. The CDR3: CASGTGTGEAFF. Written as DNA, the CDR3 is TGTGCTAGTGGTACAGGGACGGGTGAAGCTTTCTTT.

The chain recombines TRBV19 with TRBJ2-7; 7 bases are shared with TRBD1. The CDR3 runs to 14 residues. The J segment lost 3 bases and the V segment lost 6 bases, leaving 8 bases of the junction unmatched. CDR1 LNHDA and CDR2 SQIVND come from the germline V gene (reference sequence). In DNA form, the CDR3 reads TGTGCCAGTAGCCAACCGGGACAGAACTACGAGCAGTACTTC. Translating gives CASSQPGQNYEQYF.

The J gene is TRBJ1-5, the V gene TRBV9, with no clear D. Trimming took off 4 bases at V and 7 bases at J, with 21 bases between the two ends. CDR3 length: 16 amino acids. CDR1 is SGDLS and CDR2 is YYNGEE in the germline V gene. The DNA of the CDR3 is TGTGCCAGCAGCCTACGACGGGGAAAGGGTGGGCAGCCCCAGCATTTT. This encodes CASSLRRGKGGQPQHF.

The V and J genes are TRBV29-1 and TRBJ1-5; TRBD1 is a possible D gene (5 bases). V gave up 4 bases and J gave up 7 bases, with 29 bases separating them. The germline CDR1 and CDR2 sequences are SQVTM and ANQGSEA. The CDR3 runs 18 residues. CDR3 protein: CSVALSPGTLRGMQPQHF. CDR3 sequence (DNA): TGCAGCGTTGCCCTCTCCCCCGGGACCCTAAGAGGAATGCAGCCCCAGCATTTT.

V gene TRBV19 combines with J gene TRBJ2-6, with 12 bases fitting TRBD2. CDR3 length: 18 residues. V shed 3 bases, J shed 6 bases, and the junction held 9 bases outside the gene matches. Germline CDR1 is LNHDA and CDR2 is SQIVND (reference sequence). The DNA for the CDR3 is TGTGCCAGTAGTATCTACCTAGCGGGGGGGCCGTCGGCCAACGTCCTGACTTTC. It codes for CASSIYLAGGPSANVLTF.

This clonotype appeared many times. This chain joins TRBV28 and TRBJ2-5; D may correspond to TRBD1 or TRBD2 (5 bases each). Trimming pared 5 bases from V and 5 bases from J, leaving 12 bases between. CDR1 MDHEN and CDR2 SYDVKM come from the germline V gene. This CDR3 is built from 13 residues. CDR3 sequence: CASSGTGFETQYF. CDR3 coding DNA: TGTGCCAGCAGTGGGACGGGGTTTGAGACCCAGTACTTC.

V gene TRBV10-3 combines with J gene TRBJ1-5; 10 nucleotides agree with TRBD1. Germline CDR1 and CDR2: ENHRY and SYGVKD. The CDR3 spans 14 residues. After removal of 10 bases from V and 6 bases from J, the junction contained 9 bases not matched to a gene. CDR3 region: CASSRDRGSQPQHF. The CDR3 DNA follows: TGTGCCAGCTCCCGGGACAGGGGTTCTCAGCCCCAGCATTTT.

The chain recombines TRBV3-1 with TRBJ1-2; perhaps TRBD1 as D (5 bases). The CDR3 sequence is 16 residues long. V shed 8 bases and J shed 1 base, with 20 bases lying between them. Germline V CDR1 and CDR2: LGHDT, YNNKEL (reference sequence). The CDR3 DNA reads as TGTGCCAGCCGACCTGGCAGACAGAACTTTAACTATGGCTACACCTTC. Protein product: CASRPGRQNFNYGYTF.

CDR3 DNA sequence: TGTGCCAGCACTCCCTTTAGCCCTTTTACTAATGAAAAACTGTTTTTT. Encoded protein: CASTPFSPFTNEKLFF. The V gene is TRBV3-1, the J gene TRBJ1-4; D is unresolved. This CDR3 spans 16 amino acids. Germline CDR1 reads LGHDT; CDR2 reads YNNKEL (reference sequence). The V gene lost 7 bases and the J gene lost 2 bases, with 17 bases spanning the gap.

This CDR3 is CASSQGPLTGELFF. For the CDR3, the DNA is TGCGCCAGCAGCCAAGGACCGCTCACCGGGGAGCTGTTTTTT. The chain recombines TRBV4-3 with TRBJ2-2; no clear D. The germline V gene has CDR1 LGHNA and CDR2 YSLEER. The CDR3 has 14 amino acids. Between the trimmed V and J ends, which lost 1 base and 4 bases, there was a span of 7 bases.

The rearrangement joins TRBV6-1 to TRBJ2-5; 11 bases map to TRBD1. The germline V gene has CDR1 MNHNS and CDR2 SASEGT. Trimming cost V 3 bases and J 7 bases; bases outside gene matches: 1. This CDR3 region has 13 residues. In DNA, the CDR3 is TGTGCCAGCAGTGAGGGACAGGGGGTGACCCAGTACTTC. Translated, it gives CASSEGQGVTQYF.

This clonotype occurred many times. The V and J genes are TRBV20-1 and TRBJ2-7, with 8 bases lining up with TRBD1. Germline CDR1 is DFQATT and CDR2 is SNEGSKA (reference sequence). The CDR3 consists of 16 residues. Trimming cost V 0 bases and J 0 bases; bases outside gene matches: 7. Here the CDR3 reads CSARDSRTGRSYEQYF. The CDR3 DNA sequence: TGCAGTGCTAGAGATTCCCGGACAGGGCGCTCCTACGAGCAGTACTTC.

The chain couples TRBV5-1 to TRBJ2-2; 8 positions agree with TRBD1. The CDR3 is 14 residues long. CDR1 SGHRS and CDR2 YFSETQ come from the germline V gene. V lost 3 bases, J lost 5 bases, and 3 bases stayed unmatched. The CDR3 protein is CASSWTGRTGELFF. In DNA form, the CDR3 reads TGCGCCAGCAGCTGGACAGGGCGGACCGGGGAGCTGTTTTTT.